One and the same sample provided the 28 T cell receptor beta chains below, sequenced in a study of T cell repertoires in aging, cancer and after chemotherapy. Rearranged V-D-J TRB sequences were amplified with a mixed TRB-A/B primer pool. MiXCR, applied by TCRdb to the multiplex PCR reads, yields one record per CDR3 protein. The table lists more than 950 distinct CDR3 sequences, about 30% of them singletons. The template was genomic DNA from peripheral blood, not RNA. Sequenced material: blood. Every receptor here comes from a human donor with a solid tumor.

The sample holds a few counts of this clonotype. The chain employs TRBV19 and TRBJ2-7, with TRBD1 identical over 7 bases. J was trimmed by 3 bases and V by 1 base; bases with no gene match: 3. Germline values: CDR1 LNHDA, CDR2 SQIVND (reference sequence). CDR3 size: 14 residues. This CDR3 reads CASSIVAGGYEQYF. The CDR3 bases are TGTGCCAGTAGTATAGTTGCAGGGGGCTACGAGCAGTACTTC.

This clonotype qualifies as medium-sized. This chain links TRBV7-2 with TRBJ1-2; unclear D gene. V lost 2 bases to trimming and J lost 8 bases, with 12 bases between them. Germline values: CDR1 SGHTA, CDR2 FQGNSA. The CDR3 extends over 13 amino acids. This CDR3 is CASSLQSPSGYTF. In nucleotides, the CDR3 is TGTGCCAGCAGCTTACAGAGCCCCTCCGGCTACACCTTC.

This clonotype is medium-sized (0.01 to 0.1%) within its sample. The rearrangement joins TRBV30 to TRBJ2-7; tentative D call: TRBD2 (6 bases). CDR1 is GTSNPN and CDR2 is SVGIG in the germline V gene (reference sequence). The CDR3 has 12 residues. V was shortened by 3 bases and J by 4 bases, with 10 bases between the two germline ends. CDR3 DNA sequence: TGTGCCTGGAGAGGAGGGGCTTACGAGCAGTACTTC. The encoded protein is CAWRGGAYEQYF.

In its sample, this clonotype ranks as medium-sized (0.01 to 0.1%). This chain connects TRBV20-1 to TRBJ2-7; maybe TRBD1 (5 bases). V lost 6 bases to trimming and J lost 1 base, with 19 bases between them. The CDR3 sequence is 15 residues long. CDR1 is DFQATT, CDR2 SNEGSKA, per germline (reference sequence). CDR3 sequence: CSAPLDRGRSYEQYF. The CDR3 DNA sequence: TGCAGTGCCCCCTTAGACAGAGGTCGATCCTACGAGCAGTACTTC.

This sequence joins TRBV10-2 and TRBJ2-1; TRBD2 matches at 8 bases. This CDR3 region has 16 residues. Germline V gene sequence: CDR1 WSHSY, CDR2 SAAADI. The V segment lost 6 bases and the J segment 0 bases; nucleotides outside the gene matches: 7. This CDR3 is CASRDTSGSSYNEQFF. The CDR3 nucleotides read TGCGCCAGCAGAGATACTAGCGGTAGCTCCTACAATGAGCAGTTCTTC.

The sample holds a few counts of this clonotype. J is TRBJ2-1 and V is TRBV7-3, with 9 bases that match TRBD1. Unmatched junction bases numbered 6, after V lost 0 bases and J lost 9 bases. The CDR3 consists of 15 residues. The germline V gene has CDR1 SGHTA and CDR2 FQGTGA. Here the CDR3 reads CASSLTGDRVREQFF. The CDR3 DNA sequence: TGTGCCAGCAGCTTAACAGGGGACAGGGTCCGTGAGCAGTTCTTC.

By its share, this clonotype is medium-sized. V is TRBV27 and J is TRBJ2-1; no definite D call. Trimming shortened V by 2 bases and J by 6 bases, and 11 bases separated the two germline ends. CDR3 length: 14 residues. CDR1 is MNHEY and CDR2 is SMNVEV in the germline V gene (reference sequence). The CDR3 is CASSLGRRSNEQFF. Written as DNA, the CDR3 is TGTGCCAGCAGTTTAGGGCGGAGAAGCAATGAGCAGTTCTTC.

This clonotype was recorded a few times. The chain uses TRBV6-5 and TRBJ2-6; 7 bases map to TRBD1. The CDR3 extends over 15 amino acids. Germline assignment: CDR1 MNHEY and CDR2 SVGAGI. Losses at the gene ends were 5 bases for V and 4 bases for J; bases not matched to a gene: 5. The CDR3 region has the DNA TGTGCCAGCAGTAATACAGGGGCAGGGGCCAACGTCCTGACTTTC. The encoded protein is CASSNTGAGANVLTF.

In its sample, this clonotype ranks as medium-sized. The V gene is TRBV27, the J gene TRBJ2-7; D possibly corresponds to TRBD1 (5 bases). The V and J ends lost 2 bases and 1 base respectively, with 9 bases between them. The germline V gene has CDR1 MNHEY and CDR2 SMNVEV (reference sequence). The CDR3 contains 14 residues. For the CDR3, the DNA is TGTGCCAGCAGTTTAGTTAGGGGTTCCTACGAGCAGTACTTC. It encodes CASSLVRGSYEQYF.

The chain links TRBV5-5 to TRBJ2-1; the match to TRBD2 covers 7 bases. There are 18 residues in the CDR3. Germline loops: CDR1 SGHKS, CDR2 YYEKEE (reference sequence). V lost 3 bases to trimming and J lost 0 bases; unmatched junction nucleotides: 12. This chain's CDR3 is CASSSWGTLADSYNEQFF. The DNA of the CDR3 is TGTGCCAGCAGCTCCTGGGGCACGCTAGCGGACTCCTACAATGAGCAGTTCTTC.

The CDR3 loop is CASSIGTGASSGANVLTF. In DNA, the CDR3 is TGTGCCAGCAGCATCGGGACAGGGGCCTCCTCTGGGGCCAACGTCCTGACTTTC. The rearrangement joins TRBV5-6 to TRBJ2-6, with TRBD1 matching over 10 bases. The V segment lost 4 bases and the J segment 0 bases; nucleotides outside the gene matches: 7. CDR1 is SGHDT and CDR2 is YYEEEE in the germline V gene. The CDR3 is 18 amino acids.

By share, this clonotype ranks as medium-sized (0.01 to 0.1%). This chain uses TRBV6-5 with TRBJ2-7; weak D call: TRBD2 (5 bases). V was clipped by 2 bases and J by 6 bases, with 11 bases between them. This CDR3 region has 13 residues. From germline, CDR1 is MNHEY and CDR2 SVGAGI. CDR3 sequence reads: CASSYGERSEQYF. The DNA for the CDR3 is TGTGCCAGCAGTTACGGGGAGCGGAGCGAGCAGTACTTC.

This clonotype was picked up a small number of times. The chain links TRBV7-6 to TRBJ2-2; D perhaps matches TRBD1 (6 bases). The germline V gene encodes CDR1 SGHVS and CDR2 FNYEAQ. The CDR3 consists of 18 residues. V shed 3 bases and J shed 2 bases, with 19 bases lying between them. The chain's CDR3 is CASSLEPNRDTNTGELFF. The CDR3 region has the DNA TGTGCCAGCAGCTTGGAACCTAACAGGGACACTAACACCGGGGAGCTGTTTTTT.

The chain links TRBV7-9 to TRBJ1-1; 9 bases are a match to TRBD1. CDR3 length: 15 amino acids. The V gene end was trimmed by 5 bases and the J gene end by 5 bases; junction bases not matched to a gene: 9. Germline assignment: CDR1 SEHNR and CDR2 FQNEAQ (reference sequence). CDR3 amino acids: CASSPRTGEETEAFF. The DNA of the CDR3 is TGTGCCAGCAGCCCCCGGACAGGGGAAGAAACTGAAGCTTTCTTT. The full variable domain, in which reference TRBV7-9 and TRBJ1-1 provide the parts outside the CDR3, is DTGVSQNPRHKITKRGQNVTFRCDPISEHNRLYWYRQTLGQGPEFLTYFQNEAQLEKSRLLSDRFSAERPKGSFSTLEIQRTEQGDSAMYLCASSPRTGEETEAFFGQGTRLTVV.

This clonotype is large (0.1 to 1%) by share. The rearrangement uses TRBV29-1 and TRBJ2-2, with D perhaps matching TRBD1 (6 bases). The CDR3 length is 14 residues. Germline V CDR1 and CDR2: SQVTM, ANQGSEA. Trimming stripped 6 bases from V and 0 bases from J, with 11 bases between. CDR3 loop: CSVQGATNTGELFF. Written as DNA, the CDR3 is TGCAGCGTACAGGGTGCGACGAACACCGGGGAGCTGTTTTTT.

The chain combines TRBV6-2 or TRBV6-3 with TRBJ1-2; 9 bases line up with TRBD1. The V gene's germline CDR1 is MNHEY and CDR2 SVGEGT. V trimming: 6 bases; J trimming: 8 bases; junction bases outside the gene matches: 4. The CDR3 loop spans 12 amino acids. CDR3 sequence reads: CASSRTGAGYTF. CDR3 DNA: TGTGCCAGCAGCCGGACAGGGGCCGGCTACACCTTC.

This clonotype was detected a few times. This chain links TRBV7-2 with TRBJ1-5; D ambiguous. The CDR3 consists of 15 residues. CDR1 is SGHTA, CDR2 FQGNSA, per germline. V lost 5 bases and J 3 bases, leaving 14 bases between the germline ends. This chain's CDR3 is CASSQHVGANQPQHF. The CDR3, as DNA: TGTGCCAGCAGCCAACATGTGGGTGCCAATCAGCCCCAGCATTTT.

The chain uses TRBV7-9 and TRBJ1-2, with TRBD1 as a possible D gene (6 bases). This CDR3 comprises 14 residues. The V gene's germline CDR1 is SEHNR and CDR2 FQNEAQ (reference sequence). Trimming shortened V by 7 bases and J by 8 bases, and 20 bases separated the two germline ends. CDR3 region: CASTLLGGAQGYTF. CDR3 in DNA: TGTGCCAGCACTCTACTCGGGGGGGCGCAGGGCTACACCTTC.

This chain uses TRBV5-5 with TRBJ1-1; no clear D gene. Trimming stripped 4 bases from V and 4 bases from J, with 14 bases between. Germline CDR1 SGHKS, CDR2 YYEKEE (reference sequence). The CDR3 runs 14 residues. CDR3 region: CASSPGMRATEAFF. CDR3 nucleotides: TGTGCCAGCAGCCCGGGTATGAGGGCCACTGAAGCTTTCTTT.

The chain couples TRBV12-3 or TRBV12-4 to TRBJ1-5; D perhaps matches TRBD1 (6 bases). V dropped 4 bases and J dropped 4 bases, with 8 bases sitting between them. CDR3 size: 13 residues. CDR3 sequence: CASSYRVNQPQHF. For the CDR3, the DNA is TGTGCCAGCAGTTACAGGGTAAATCAGCCCCAGCATTTT.

Within the sample, this clonotype is large. The chain has TRBV29-1 and TRBJ2-7, with TRBD1 matching 8 bases. The junction had 13 bases not matched to a gene; V was cut back by 7 bases and J by 5 bases. The CDR3 has 14 amino acids. CDR1 and CDR2 from the germline V gene are SQVTM and ANQGSEA. This CDR3 reads CSAQGGQDLHEQYF. CDR3 nucleotide sequence: TGCAGCGCCCAAGGGGGACAGGACTTGCACGAGCAGTACTTC.

The chain uses TRBV20-1 and TRBJ2-3; 7 bases align to TRBD1. J was trimmed by 5 bases and V by 6 bases; bases with no gene match: 11. Per germline, CDR1 DFQATT and CDR2 SNEGSKA (reference sequence). The CDR3 length is 14 residues. CDR3 region: CSARWTGGRDTQYF. For the CDR3, the DNA is TGCAGTGCCAGGTGGACAGGTGGGAGAGATACGCAGTATTTT.

This clonotype was found a few times. V is TRBV6-1 and J is TRBJ1-2; no firm D call. CDR1 is MNHNS and CDR2 is SASEGT in the germline V gene. The CDR3 spans 11 residues. Deletions cut 5 bases from V and 8 bases from J, with 9 bases between. In nucleotides, the CDR3 is TGTGCCAGCAGTCCTGTAGTGGGCTACACCTTC. It codes for CASSPVVGYTF.

For the CDR3, the DNA is TGTGCCAGCAGTTCTGGACATCGCTATGGCTACACCTTC. This translates into CASSSGHRYGYTF. The V and J genes are TRBV28 and TRBJ1-2, with D possibly matching TRBD1 (5 bases). Germline-derived CDR1 and CDR2 are MDHEN and SYDVKM. The CDR3 has 13 residues. Trimming removed 4 bases from V and 4 bases from J, with 10 bases in between.

This clonotype was counted only a few times. The J gene is TRBJ1-5, the V gene TRBV4-1; tentatively, D is TRBD1 (6 bases). Trimming took 1 base from V and 6 from J, leaving 16 bases between them. Germline V gives CDR1 MGHRA, CDR2 YSYEKL. The CDR3 has 16 amino acids. The CDR3 DNA is TGCGCCAGCAGCCAAGCCTACGGGGGCGCGGGTCAGCCCCAGCATTTT. This translates into CASSQAYGGAGQPQHF.

This chain joins TRBV30 and TRBJ2-2, with TRBD2 matching 9 bases. Germline V gene sequence: CDR1 GTSNPN, CDR2 SVGIG (reference sequence). The V segment lost 0 bases and the J segment 5 bases; nucleotides outside the gene matches: 7. This CDR3 contains 16 residues. The CDR3 DNA is TGTGCCTGGAGTGTAGGGCGGGGGGGCCAAACCGGGGAGCTGTTTTTT. This codes for CAWSVGRGGQTGELFF.

The rearrangement joins TRBV12-3 or TRBV12-4 to TRBJ2-1, with 14 bases that match TRBD2. The CDR3 is 14 amino acids. J gave up 8 bases and V 6 bases, and 3 bases lay outside the gene matches. The CDR3 DNA reads as TGTGCCAGCAGGGGACTAGCGGGAGTACATGAGCAGTTCTTC. Translating gives CASRGLAGVHEQFF.

This clonotype is categorized as medium-sized. J is TRBJ1-1 and V is TRBV6-5; 7 bases fit TRBD1. The V gene end was trimmed by 6 bases and the J gene end by 4 bases; junction bases not matched to a gene: 8. Looked up from germline, CDR1 is MNHEY and CDR2 is SVGAGI. The CDR3 is 14 residues long. Here the CDR3 reads CASSYRAGGTEAFF. The CDR3, as DNA: TGTGCCAGCAGCTACAGGGCAGGGGGCACTGAAGCTTTCTTT.